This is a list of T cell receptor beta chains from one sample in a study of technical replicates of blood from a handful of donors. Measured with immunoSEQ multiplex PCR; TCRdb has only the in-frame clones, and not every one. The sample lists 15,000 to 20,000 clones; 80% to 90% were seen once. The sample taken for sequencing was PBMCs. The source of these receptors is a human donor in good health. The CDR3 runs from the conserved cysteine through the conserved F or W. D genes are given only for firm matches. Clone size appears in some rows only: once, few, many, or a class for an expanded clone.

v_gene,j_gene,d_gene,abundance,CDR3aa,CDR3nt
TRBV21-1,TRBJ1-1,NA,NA,CAPGGDTEAFF,TGTGCCCCGGGGGGAGACACTGAAGCTTTCTTT
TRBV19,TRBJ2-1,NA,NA,CASSIVGGRGNEQFF,TGTGCCAGTAGTATAGTAGGGGGGAGGGGGAATGAGCAGTTCTTC
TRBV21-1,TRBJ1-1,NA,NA,CASSAQRETGVNTEAFF,TGTGCCAGCAGCGCCCAAAGGGAGACAGGGGTGAACACTGAAGCTTTCTTT
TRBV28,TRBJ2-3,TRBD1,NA,CASSPSGGDTQYF,TGTGCCAGCAGTCCTTCAGGGGGAGATACGCAGTATTTT
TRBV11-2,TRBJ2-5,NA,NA,CASSFDRLLKTQYF,TGTGCCAGCAGCTTCGACAGGCTTTTGAAGACCCAGTACTTC
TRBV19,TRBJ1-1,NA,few,CASSRFLIRNTEAFF,TGTGCCAGTAGCCGCTTCTTGATTAGGAACACTGAAGCTTTCTTT
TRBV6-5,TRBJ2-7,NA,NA,CASSYAGAEQYF,TGTGCCAGCAGTTACGCGGGGGCCGAGCAGTACTTC
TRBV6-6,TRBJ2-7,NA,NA,CASSKQGYEQYF,TGTGCCAGCAGTAAACAGGGTTACGAGCAGTACTTC
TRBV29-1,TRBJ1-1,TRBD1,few,CSVNRDRGAEAFF,TGCAGCGTTAACCGGGACAGGGGCGCTGAAGCTTTCTTT
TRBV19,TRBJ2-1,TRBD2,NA,CASSIASGSPYNEQFF,TGTGCCAGTAGTATAGCTAGCGGGAGCCCCTACAATGAGCAGTTCTTC
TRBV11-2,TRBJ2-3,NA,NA,CASSLYAGQTTDTQYF,TGTGCCAGCAGCCTATACGCGGGACAGACCACAGATACGCAGTATTTT
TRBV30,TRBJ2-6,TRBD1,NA,CAWGTGSGSGANVLTF,TGTGCCTGGGGGACAGGGTCCGGCTCTGGGGCCAACGTCCTGACTTTC
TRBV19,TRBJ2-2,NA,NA,CASSIREKGGELFF,TGTGCCAGTAGTATCAGGGAAAAGGGCGGGGAGCTGTTTTTT
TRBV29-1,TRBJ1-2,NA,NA,CSVEDIREFYGYTF,TGCAGCGTTGAAGATATACGGGAGTTCTATGGCTACACCTTC
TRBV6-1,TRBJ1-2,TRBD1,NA,CASSADRDSYGYTF,TGTGCCAGCAGTGCGGACAGGGATAGCTATGGCTACACCTTC